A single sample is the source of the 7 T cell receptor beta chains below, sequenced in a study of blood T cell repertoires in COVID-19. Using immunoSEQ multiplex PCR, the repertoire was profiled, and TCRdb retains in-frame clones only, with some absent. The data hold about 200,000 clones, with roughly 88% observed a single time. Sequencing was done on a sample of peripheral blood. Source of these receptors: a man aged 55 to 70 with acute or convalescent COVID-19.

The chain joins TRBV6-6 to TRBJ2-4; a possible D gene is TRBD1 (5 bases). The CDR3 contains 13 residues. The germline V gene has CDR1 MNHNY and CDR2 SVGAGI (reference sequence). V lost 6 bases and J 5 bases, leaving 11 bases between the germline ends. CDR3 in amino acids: CASRTVKENIQYF. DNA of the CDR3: TGTGCCAGCAGGACAGTGAAAGAAAACATTCAGTACTTC.

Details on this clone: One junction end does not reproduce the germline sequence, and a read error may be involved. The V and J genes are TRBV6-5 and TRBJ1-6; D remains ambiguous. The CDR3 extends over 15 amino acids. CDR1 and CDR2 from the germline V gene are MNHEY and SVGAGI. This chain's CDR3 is CASSYSRYLNSALHF. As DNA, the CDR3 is TGTGCCAGCAGTTACTCGCGGTACCTTAATTCAGCCCTCCACTTT.

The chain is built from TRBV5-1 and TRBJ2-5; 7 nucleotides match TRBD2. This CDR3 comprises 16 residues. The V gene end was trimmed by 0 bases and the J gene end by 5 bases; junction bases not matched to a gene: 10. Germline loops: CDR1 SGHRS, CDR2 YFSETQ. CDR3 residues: CASSLDGRGKSETQYF. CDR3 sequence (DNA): TGCGCCAGCAGCTTGGATGGGCGGGGGAAGTCGGAGACCCAGTACTTC. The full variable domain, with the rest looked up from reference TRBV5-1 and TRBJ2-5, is KAGVTQTPRYLIKTRGQQVTLSCSPISGHRSVSWYQQTPGQGLQFLFEYFSETQRNKGNFPGRFSGRQFSNSRSEMNVSTLELGDSALYLCASSLDGRGKSETQYFGPGTRLLVL.

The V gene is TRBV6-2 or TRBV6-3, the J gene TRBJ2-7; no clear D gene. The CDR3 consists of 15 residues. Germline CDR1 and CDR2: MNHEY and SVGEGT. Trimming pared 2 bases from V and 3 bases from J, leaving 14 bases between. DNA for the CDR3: TGTGCCAGCAGTTACAGTCTGAGGCGAAGCTACGAGCAGTACTTC. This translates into CASSYSLRRSYEQYF.

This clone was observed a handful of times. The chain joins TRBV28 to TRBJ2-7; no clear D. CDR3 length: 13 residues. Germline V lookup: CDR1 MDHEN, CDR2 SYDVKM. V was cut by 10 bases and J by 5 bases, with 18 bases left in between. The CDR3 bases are TGTGCCACCCGGAGCCCTCCATTGGACGAGCAGTACTTC. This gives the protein CATRSPPLDEQYF. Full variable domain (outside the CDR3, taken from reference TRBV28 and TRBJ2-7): DVKVTQSSRYLVKRTGEKVFLECVQDMDHENMFWYRQDPGLGLRLIYFSYDVKMKEKGDIPEGYSVSREKKERFSLILESASTNQTSMYLCATRSPPLDEQYFGPGTRLTVT.

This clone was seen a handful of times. CDR3 loop: CASSEEGGGSTDTQYF. The CDR3 DNA reads as TGTGCCAGCAGTGAGGAAGGTGGGGGGAGCACAGATACGCAGTATTTT. V usage is TRBV6-4 and J usage is TRBJ2-3, with TRBD2 as a possible D gene (6 bases). CDR3 length: 16 amino acids. V shed 3 bases and J shed 0 bases, with 13 bases lying between them. CDR1 is MRHNA and CDR2 is SNTAGT in the germline V gene.

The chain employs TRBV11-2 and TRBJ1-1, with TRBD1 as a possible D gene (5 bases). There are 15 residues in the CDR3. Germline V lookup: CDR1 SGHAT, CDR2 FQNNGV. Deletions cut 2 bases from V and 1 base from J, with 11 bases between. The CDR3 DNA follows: TGTGCCAGCAGCTTAACAAGGGGAGGGAACACTGAAGCTTTCTTT. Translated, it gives CASSLTRGGNTEAFF. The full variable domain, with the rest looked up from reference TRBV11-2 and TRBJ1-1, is EAGVAQSPRYKIIEKRQSVAFWCNPISGHATLYWYQQILGQGPKLLIQFQNNGVVDDSQLPKDRFSAERLKGVDSTLKIQPAKLEDSAVYLCASSLTRGGNTEAFFGQGTRLTVV.